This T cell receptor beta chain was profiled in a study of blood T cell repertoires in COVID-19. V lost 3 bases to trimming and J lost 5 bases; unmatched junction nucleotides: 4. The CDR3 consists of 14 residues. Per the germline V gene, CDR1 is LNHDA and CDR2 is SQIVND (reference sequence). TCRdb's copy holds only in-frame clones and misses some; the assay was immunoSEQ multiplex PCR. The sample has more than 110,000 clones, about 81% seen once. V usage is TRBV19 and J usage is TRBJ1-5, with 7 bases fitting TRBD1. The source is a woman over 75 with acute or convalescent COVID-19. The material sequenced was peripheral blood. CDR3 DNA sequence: TGTGCCAGTAGTATTCGGGACAGCCATCAGCCCCAGCATTTT. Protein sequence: CASSIRDSHQPQHF.